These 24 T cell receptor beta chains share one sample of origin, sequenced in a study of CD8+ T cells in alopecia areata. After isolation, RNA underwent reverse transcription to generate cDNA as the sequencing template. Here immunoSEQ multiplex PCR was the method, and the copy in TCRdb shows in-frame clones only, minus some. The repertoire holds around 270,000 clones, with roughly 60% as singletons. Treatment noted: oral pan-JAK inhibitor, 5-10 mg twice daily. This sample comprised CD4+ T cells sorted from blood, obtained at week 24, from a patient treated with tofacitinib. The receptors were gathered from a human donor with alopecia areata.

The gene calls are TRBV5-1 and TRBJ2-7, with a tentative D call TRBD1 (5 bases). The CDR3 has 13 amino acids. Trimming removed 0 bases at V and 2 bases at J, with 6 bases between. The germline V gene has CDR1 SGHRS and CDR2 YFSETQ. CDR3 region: CASSLGTPYEQYF. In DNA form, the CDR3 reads TGCGCCAGCAGCTTGGGGACACCCTACGAGCAGTACTTC.

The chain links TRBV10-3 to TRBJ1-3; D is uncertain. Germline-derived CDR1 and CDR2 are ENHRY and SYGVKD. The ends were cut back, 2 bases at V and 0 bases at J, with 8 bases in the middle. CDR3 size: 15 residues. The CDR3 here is CAISEGDASGNTIYF. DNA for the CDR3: TGTGCCATCAGTGAGGGGGATGCCTCTGGAAACACCATATATTTT.

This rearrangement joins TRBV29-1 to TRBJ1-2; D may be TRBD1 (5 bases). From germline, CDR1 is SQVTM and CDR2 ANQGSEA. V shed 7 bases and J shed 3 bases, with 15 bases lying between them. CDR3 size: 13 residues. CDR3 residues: CSAQQWGDYGYTF. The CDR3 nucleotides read TGCAGCGCTCAGCAGTGGGGGGACTATGGCTACACCTTC. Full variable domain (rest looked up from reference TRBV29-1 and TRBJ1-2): SAVISQKPSRDICQRGTSLTIQCQVDSQVTMMFWYRQQPGQSLTLIATANQGSEATYESGFVIDKFPISRPNLTFSTLTVSNMSPEDSSIYLCSAQQWGDYGYTFGSGTRLTVV.

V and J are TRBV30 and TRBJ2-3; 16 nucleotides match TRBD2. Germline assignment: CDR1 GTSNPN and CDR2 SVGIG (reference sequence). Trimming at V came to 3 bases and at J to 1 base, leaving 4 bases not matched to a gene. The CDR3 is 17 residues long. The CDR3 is CAWSGTSGGAGTDTQYF. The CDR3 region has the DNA TGTGCCTGGAGCGGGACTAGCGGGGGGGCTGGCACAGATACGCAGTATTTT.

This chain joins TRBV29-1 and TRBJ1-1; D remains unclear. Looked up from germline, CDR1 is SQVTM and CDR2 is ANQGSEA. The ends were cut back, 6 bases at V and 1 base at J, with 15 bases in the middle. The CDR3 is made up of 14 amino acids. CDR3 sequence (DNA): TGCAGCGTCAAGGAGGGTGGAGGGAACACTGAAGCTTTCTTT. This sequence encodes CSVKEGGGNTEAFF.

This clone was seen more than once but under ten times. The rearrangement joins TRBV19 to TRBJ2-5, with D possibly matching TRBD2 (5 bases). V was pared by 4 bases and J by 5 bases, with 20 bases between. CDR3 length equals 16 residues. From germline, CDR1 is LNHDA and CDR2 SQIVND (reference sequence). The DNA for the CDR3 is TGTGCCAGTAGTAAGGTCGAGCGGCAAATGGGCGAGACCCAGTACTTC. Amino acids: CASSKVERQMGETQYF. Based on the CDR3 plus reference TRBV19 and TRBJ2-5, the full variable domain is DGGITQSPKYLFRKEGQNVTLSCEQNLNHDAMYWYRQDPGQGLRLIYYSQIVNDFQKGDIAEGYSVSREKKESFPLTVTSAQKNPTAFYLCASSKVERQMGETQYFGPGTRLLVL.

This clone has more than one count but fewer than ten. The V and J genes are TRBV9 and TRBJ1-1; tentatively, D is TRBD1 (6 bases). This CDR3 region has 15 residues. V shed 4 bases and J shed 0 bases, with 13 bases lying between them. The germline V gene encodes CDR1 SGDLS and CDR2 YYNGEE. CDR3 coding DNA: TGTGCCAGCAGCTTGTTGACAGGTCTGAACACTGAAGCTTTCTTT. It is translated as CASSLLTGLNTEAFF.

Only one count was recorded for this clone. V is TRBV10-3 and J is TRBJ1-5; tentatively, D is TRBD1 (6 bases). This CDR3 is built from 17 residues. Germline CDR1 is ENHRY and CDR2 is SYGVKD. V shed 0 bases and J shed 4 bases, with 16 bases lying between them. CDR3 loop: CAISESSGGGQNQPQHF. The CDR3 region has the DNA TGTGCCATCAGTGAGTCATCGGGTGGGGGGCAAAATCAGCCCCAGCATTTT.

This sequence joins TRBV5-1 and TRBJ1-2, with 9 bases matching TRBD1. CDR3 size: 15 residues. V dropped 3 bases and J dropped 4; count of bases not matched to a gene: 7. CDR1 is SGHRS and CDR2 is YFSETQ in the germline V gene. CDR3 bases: TGCGCCAGCAGCTCGATCGGGGGACAGGGCTATGGCTACACCTTC. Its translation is CASSSIGGQGYGYTF.

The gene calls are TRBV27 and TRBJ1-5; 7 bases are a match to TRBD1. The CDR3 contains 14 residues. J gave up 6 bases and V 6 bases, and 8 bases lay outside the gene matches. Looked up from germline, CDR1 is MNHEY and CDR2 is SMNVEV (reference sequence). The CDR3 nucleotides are TGTGCCAGCAGCTTCGACAGGGCCAGTCAGCCCCAGCATTTT. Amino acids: CASSFDRASQPQHF.

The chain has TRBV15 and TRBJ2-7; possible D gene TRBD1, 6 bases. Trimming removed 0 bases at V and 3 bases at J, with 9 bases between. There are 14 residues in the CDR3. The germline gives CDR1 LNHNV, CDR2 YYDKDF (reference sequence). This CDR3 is CATSRDHRDYEQYF. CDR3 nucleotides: TGTGCCACCAGCAGAGATCACAGGGACTACGAGCAGTACTTC.

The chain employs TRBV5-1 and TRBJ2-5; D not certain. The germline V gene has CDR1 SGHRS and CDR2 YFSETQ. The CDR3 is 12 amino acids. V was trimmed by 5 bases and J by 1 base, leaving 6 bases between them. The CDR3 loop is CASRPSQETQYF. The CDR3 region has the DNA TGCGCCAGCAGACCCAGCCAAGAGACCCAGTACTTC.

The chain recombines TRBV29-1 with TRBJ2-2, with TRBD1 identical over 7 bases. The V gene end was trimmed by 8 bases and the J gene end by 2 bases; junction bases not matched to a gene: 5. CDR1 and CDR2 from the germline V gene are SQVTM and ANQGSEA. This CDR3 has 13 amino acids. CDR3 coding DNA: TGCAGCTTTCGACAGGGTAACACCGGGGAGCTGTTTTTT. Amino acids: CSFRQGNTGELFF.

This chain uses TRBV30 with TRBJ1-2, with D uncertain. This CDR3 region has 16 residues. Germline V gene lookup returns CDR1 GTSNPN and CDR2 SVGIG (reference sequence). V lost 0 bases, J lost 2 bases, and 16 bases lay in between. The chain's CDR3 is CAWSVRRAATNYGYTF. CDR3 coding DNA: TGTGCCTGGAGTGTACGGCGCGCTGCGACCAACTATGGCTACACCTTC.

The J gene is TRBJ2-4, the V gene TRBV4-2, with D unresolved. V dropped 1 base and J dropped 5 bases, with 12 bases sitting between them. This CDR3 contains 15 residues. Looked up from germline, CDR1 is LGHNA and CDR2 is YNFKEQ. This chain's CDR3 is CASSQVKETQNIQYF. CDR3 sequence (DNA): TGTGCCAGCAGCCAAGTAAAGGAGACTCAAAACATTCAGTACTTC.

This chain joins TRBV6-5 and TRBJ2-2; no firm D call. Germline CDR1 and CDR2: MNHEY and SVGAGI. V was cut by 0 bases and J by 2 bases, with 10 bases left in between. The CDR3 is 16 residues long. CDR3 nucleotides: TGTGCCAGCAGTTACTCGAGCCTCCAAAACACCGGGGAGCTGTTTTTT. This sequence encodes CASSYSSLQNTGELFF.

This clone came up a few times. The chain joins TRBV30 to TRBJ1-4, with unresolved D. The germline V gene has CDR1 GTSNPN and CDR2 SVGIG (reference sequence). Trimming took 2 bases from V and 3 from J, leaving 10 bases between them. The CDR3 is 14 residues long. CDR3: CAWSRPGSNEKLFF. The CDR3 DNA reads TGTGCCTGGAGTCGTCCGGGGTCTAATGAAAAACTGTTTTTT.

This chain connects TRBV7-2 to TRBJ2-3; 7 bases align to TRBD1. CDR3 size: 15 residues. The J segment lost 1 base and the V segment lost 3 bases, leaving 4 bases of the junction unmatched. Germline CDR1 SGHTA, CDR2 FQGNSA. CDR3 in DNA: TGTGCCAGCAGCTTCGGGACAGCCCGCACAGATACGCAGTATTTT. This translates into CASSFGTARTDTQYF.

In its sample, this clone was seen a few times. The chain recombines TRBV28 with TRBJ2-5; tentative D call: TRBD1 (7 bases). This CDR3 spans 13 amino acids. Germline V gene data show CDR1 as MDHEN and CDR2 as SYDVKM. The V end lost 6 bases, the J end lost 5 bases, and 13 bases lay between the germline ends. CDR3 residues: CASRRQGGETQYF. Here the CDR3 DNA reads TGTGCCAGCAGGCGACAGGGAGGTGAGACCCAGTACTTC.

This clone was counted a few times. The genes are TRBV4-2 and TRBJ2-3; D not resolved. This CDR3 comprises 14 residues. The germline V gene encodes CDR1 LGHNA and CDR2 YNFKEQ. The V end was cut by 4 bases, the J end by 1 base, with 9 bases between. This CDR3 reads CASSPRQGTDTQYF. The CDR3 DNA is TGTGCCAGCAGCCCACGGCAGGGCACAGATACGCAGTATTTT.

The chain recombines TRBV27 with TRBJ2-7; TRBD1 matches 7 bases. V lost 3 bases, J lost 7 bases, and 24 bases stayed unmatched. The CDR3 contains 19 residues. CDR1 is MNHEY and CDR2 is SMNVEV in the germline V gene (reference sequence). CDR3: CASSFRIDPTGDRIWEQYF. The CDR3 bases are TGTGCCAGCAGTTTCCGAATAGACCCGACCGGGGACAGAATATGGGAGCAGTACTTC.

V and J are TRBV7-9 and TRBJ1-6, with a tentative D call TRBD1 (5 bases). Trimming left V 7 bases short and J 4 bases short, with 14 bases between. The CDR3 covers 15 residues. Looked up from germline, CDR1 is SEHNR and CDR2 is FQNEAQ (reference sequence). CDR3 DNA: TGTGCCAGCACCCAGGATGGGGGATATAATTCACCCCTCCACTTT. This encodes CASTQDGGYNSPLHF.

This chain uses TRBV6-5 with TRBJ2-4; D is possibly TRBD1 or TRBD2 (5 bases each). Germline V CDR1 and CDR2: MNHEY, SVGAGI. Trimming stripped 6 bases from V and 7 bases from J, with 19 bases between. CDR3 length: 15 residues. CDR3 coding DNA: TGTGCCAGCAGCCCGCTCCTCCGGGGCGAGAACATTCAGTACTTC. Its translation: CASSPLLRGENIQYF.

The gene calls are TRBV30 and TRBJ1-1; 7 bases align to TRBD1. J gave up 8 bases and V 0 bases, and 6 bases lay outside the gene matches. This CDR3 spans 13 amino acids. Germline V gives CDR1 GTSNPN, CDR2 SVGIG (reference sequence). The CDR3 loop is CAWSVRQGGEAFF. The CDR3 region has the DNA TGTGCCTGGAGTGTAAGACAGGGTGGAGAAGCTTTCTTT.